A selection of T cell receptor beta chains follows, all from one sample in a study of T cells after somatic rescue of genetic block. TCRdb keeps only in-frame clones here, not all; method: immunoSEQ multiplex PCR. The sample lists 67,000 or so clones, roughly 93% seen once, with about 3% in the top ten. The sequencing input was peripheral blood mononuclear cells (PBMCs). The receptors come from a man aged 25 to 45. Both conserved end residues are part of each CDR3. D genes are given only for firm matches. Clone size appears in some rows only: once, few, many, or a class for an expanded clone.

>TRBJ1-1|NA|TRBV29-1|NA
CSGRATASNTEAFF
TGCAGCGGGCGGGCGACAGCGAGTAACACTGAAGCTTTCTTT
>TRBJ2-6|NA|TRBV7-2|NA
CASSLEWSGPSWANVLTF
TGTGCCAGCAGCTTAGAGTGGAGCGGACCCAGTTGGGCCAACGTCCTGACTTTC
>TRBJ2-1|few|TRBV28|NA
CASSSTGTQINEQFF
TGTGCCAGCAGTTCCACCGGGACTCAAATCAATGAGCAGTTCTTC
>TRBJ2-1|NA|TRBV28|NA
CASSLGSPSAFYNEQFF
TGTGCCAGCAGTTTGGGTAGCCCATCTGCCTTCTACAATGAGCAGTTCTTC
>TRBJ2-4|few|TRBV5-4|NA
CASSRGGQENIQYF
TGTGCCAGCAGCCGTGGTGGTCAGGAGAACATTCAGTACTTC
>TRBJ2-3|few|TRBV10-1|NA
CASGADRINTDTQYF
TGCGCCAGTGGAGCCGATAGAATAAACACAGATACGCAGTATTTT
>TRBJ2-2|NA|TRBV5-1|NA
CASSLVSRNTGELFF
TGCGCCAGCAGCTTGGTTAGCAGGAACACCGGGGAGCTGTTTTTT
>TRBJ1-2|NA|TRBV7-3|NA
CASSSTRGHGYTF
TGTGCCAGCAGCTCCACCCGGGGCCATGGCTACACCTTC
>TRBJ1-4|NA|TRBV7-6|NA
CASSSPPSTGVNEKLFF
TGTGCCAGCAGCTCCCCTCCCTCTACAGGAGTCAATGAAAAACTGTTTTTT
>TRBJ1-4|NA|TRBV27|NA
CASRRGPVATNEKLFF
TGTGCCAGCCGACGGGGGCCCGTAGCAACTAATGAAAAACTGTTTTTT
>TRBJ2-3|NA|TRBV11-3|NA
CASSLGQLGSSTDTQYF
TGTGCCAGCAGCTTGGGGCAGTTGGGTTCTAGCACAGATACGCAGTATTTT
>TRBJ2-3|NA|TRBV6-1|TRBD1
CASMNRGRTDTQYF
TGTGCCAGCATGAACAGGGGCCGGACAGATACGCAGTATTTT
>TRBJ2-5|NA|TRBV5-1|NA
CASSDGRSEETQYF
TGCGCCAGCAGCGACGGACGGTCAGAAGAGACCCAGTACTTC
>TRBJ1-4|NA|TRBV27|NA
CASSADGYNEKLFF
TGTGCCAGCAGTGCGGACGGATATAATGAAAAACTGTTTTTT
>TRBJ1-3|once|TRBV18|TRBD1
CASSPNRDRGGNTIYF
TGTGCCAGCTCACCGAACCGGGACAGGGGTGGAAACACCATATATTTT
>TRBJ2-7|NA|TRBV27|NA
CASGIRDARRYF
TGTGCCAGCGGAATCCGGGACGCTCGTAGGTACTTC
>TRBJ1-5|NA|TRBV7-8|NA
CASSNGLINQPQHF
TGTGCCAGCAGCAACGGACTGATCAATCAGCCCCAGCATTTT
>TRBJ1-5|NA|TRBV27|NA
CASGTGSNQPQHF
TGTGCCAGCGGGACGGGTTCCAATCAGCCCCAGCATTTT
>TRBJ2-7|NA|TRBV4-3|TRBD2
CASSRVAGAEQYF
TGCGCCAGCAGCCGAGTAGCGGGGGCGGAGCAGTACTTC
>TRBJ2-7|NA|TRBV2|NA
CAISGAGTAYEQYF
TGTGCCATCTCGGGGGCAGGCACAGCCTACGAGCAGTACTTC
>TRBJ2-3|NA|TRBV6-5|NA
CASSSPWGKGADTQYF
TGTGCCAGCAGTTCGCCCTGGGGGAAAGGCGCAGATACGCAGTATTTT
>TRBJ2-1|NA|TRBV18|NA
CASSFRQKDEQFF
TGTGCCAGCTCATTCCGACAGAAGGATGAGCAGTTCTTC
>TRBJ2-3|NA|TRBV6-1|TRBD2
CASSEGGKHTDTQYF
TGTGCCAGCAGTGAGGGGGGGAAACACACAGATACGCAGTATTTT
>TRBJ2-4|few|TRBV6-6|NA
CASSWGTGIAKNIQYF
TGTGCCAGCAGTTGGGGGACGGGGATAGCCAAAAACATTCAGTACTTC
>TRBJ2-1|NA|TRBV11-3|NA
CASSLRGDNEQFF
TGTGCCAGCAGCTTACGCGGGGACAATGAGCAGTTCTTC
>TRBJ2-4|NA|TRBV29-1|TRBD1
CSVGGFSGQGGNIQYF
TGCAGCGTTGGAGGGTTTTCGGGACAGGGGGGAAACATTCAGTACTTC
>TRBJ1-1|few|TRBV27|NA
CASGVYTEAFF
TGTGCCAGCGGGGTATACACTGAAGCTTTCTTT
>TRBJ2-6|NA|TRBV2|TRBD1
CASSGRDSLPGANVLTF
TGTGCCAGCAGTGGCCGGGACAGCCTTCCTGGGGCCAACGTCCTGACTTTC
>TRBJ1-4|NA|TRBV6-1|TRBD1
CASSAQGGEKLFF
TGTGCCAGCAGTGCTCAGGGGGGTGAAAAACTGTTTTTT
>TRBJ1-1|once|TRBV29-1|NA
CSVAINRHTEAFF
TGCAGCGTTGCAATCAACAGACACACTGAAGCTTTCTTT